This T cell receptor (beta chain) was captured in a study of Ad26.COV2.S vaccination and SARS-CoV-2 variants. Here immunoSEQ multiplex PCR was the method, and the copy in TCRdb shows in-frame clones only, minus some. The table shows around 250,000 clones, with about 89% occurring only once. Treatment denoted: some 20 received Ad26.COV2.S at low or high dose, single or two shots; roughly 5 received placebo; per-sample allocation not given. Sampling took place 63 days after the first vaccine or placebo injection. Recruitment in Boston yielded a donor of adult age, 18-55 years. The CDR3 spans 14 residues. Trimming took 5 bases from V and 2 from J; bases not matched to a gene: 5. Germline CDR1 and CDR2: SEHNR and FQNEAQ (reference sequence).

The TCR sequence derives from a person aged 18 to 65 who received the Ad26.COV2.S COVID-19 vaccine or a placebo. Sample: peripheral blood, taken in a trial of Ad26.COV2.S vaccine versus placebo. The gene calls are TRBV7-9 and TRBJ2-7, with 8 bases aligning to TRBD1. DNA for the CDR3: TGTGCCAGCAGCCACGACAGGGGACCCTACGAGCAGTACTTC. Amino acid sequence: CASSHDRGPYEQYF.